The 24 T cell receptor beta chains listed next were all sequenced from one sample in a study of control samples from healthy donors and cancer patients. Clones were sequenced by immunoSEQ multiplex PCR, and TCRdb holds only the in-frame ones, with some missing. The data contain 120,000 or so clones, more than 70% of them singletons. Sequencing used blood. Receptors originate from a man in his 60s in good health.

The chain links TRBV6-5 to TRBJ1-4; the D gene is possibly TRBD1 (6 bases). The ends were cut back, 8 bases at V and 3 bases at J, with 16 bases in the middle. Germline-derived CDR1 and CDR2 are MNHEY and SVGAGI. CDR3 length equals 15 residues. The CDR3 is CASRPGDTPNEKLFF. In nucleotides, the CDR3 is TGTGCCAGCCGTCCCGGGGACACACCTAATGAAAAACTGTTTTTT.

The genes are TRBV12-3 or TRBV12-4 and TRBJ1-1; D may be TRBD1 (5 bases). V lost 10 bases, J lost 5 bases, and 17 bases lay in between. This CDR3 has 13 residues. CDR3 in amino acids: CATSRAERTEAFF. The CDR3 DNA follows: TGTGCCACCTCCAGGGCGGAAAGGACTGAAGCTTTCTTT.

As for this clone: The same CDR3 is also encoded by other DNA sequences in this sample. The chain uses TRBV5-1 and TRBJ2-7; D not certain. Trimming left V 0 bases short and J 6 bases short, with 7 bases between. Germline V gene lookup returns CDR1 SGHRS and CDR2 YFSETQ. The length of the CDR3 is 12 residues. For the CDR3, the DNA is TGCGCCAGCAGCTTGGTTTCGAGCGAGCAGTACTTC. It codes for CASSLVSSEQYF.

This chain joins TRBV2 and TRBJ1-2, with D unclear. Trimming pared 8 bases from V and 0 bases from J, leaving 16 bases between. Germline-derived CDR1 and CDR2 are SNHLY and FYNNEI. This CDR3 region has 15 residues. The CDR3 reads CASRPAAVANYGYTF. In DNA, the CDR3 is TGTGCCAGCCGACCGGCAGCTGTAGCTAACTATGGCTACACCTTC.

In its sample, this clone was seen a few times. The V gene is TRBV18, the J gene TRBJ1-6; D is unresolved. The germline CDR1 and CDR2 sequences are KGHSH and LQKENI. This CDR3 comprises 14 residues. Trimming took 5 bases from V and 7 from J, leaving 12 bases between them. CDR3 loop: CASSSRVDNSPLHF. DNA of the CDR3: TGTGCCAGCTCATCTAGGGTTGACAATTCACCCCTCCACTTT.

This chain uses TRBV29-1 with TRBJ2-5, with 7 positions matching TRBD1. CDR1 is SQVTM and CDR2 is ANQGSEA in the germline V gene. Germline trimming cut 6 bases from V and 3 bases from J; bases unmatched to any gene: 4. The CDR3 has 12 amino acids. Here the CDR3 reads CSVAGTEETQYF. CDR3 DNA sequence: TGCAGCGTCGCAGGGACAGAAGAGACCCAGTACTTC.

CDR3 bases: TGTGCCAGCAGTTTCAACAGGCATCAGCCCCAGCATTTT. This codes for CASSFNRHQPQHF. The V call is TRBV6-7, the J call TRBJ1-5; TRBD1 is a possible D gene (5 bases). TRBV6-7 has ORF status, its function being uncertain. CDR3 size: 13 residues. The ends were cut back, 4 bases at V and 5 bases at J, with 9 bases in the middle.

In this sample, this clone turned up once. The V call is TRBV28, the J call TRBJ2-1; 10 nucleotides line up with TRBD2. Germline CDR1 is MDHEN and CDR2 is SYDVKM. The CDR3 is 15 residues long. V trimming: 5 bases; J trimming: 6 bases; junction bases outside the gene matches: 7. The CDR3 DNA follows: TGTGCCAGCAGTAGCGGGGGGGCCTTAACCAATGAGCAGTTCTTC. Amino acids: CASSSGGALTNEQFF.

The J gene is TRBJ1-6, the V gene TRBV6-5; possibly TRBD1 for D (5 bases). The CDR3 sequence is 14 residues long. The V and J ends lost 6 bases and 8 bases respectively, with 14 bases between them. Germline CDR1 and CDR2: MNHEY and SVGAGI. The CDR3 bases are TGTGCCAGCAGCGCAGTCGCCAGGGATTCACCCCTCCACTTT. Residues: CASSAVARDSPLHF.

V usage is TRBV28 and J usage is TRBJ2-3; D call uncertain. There are 11 residues in the CDR3. Germline lookup yields CDR1 MDHEN and CDR2 SYDVKM. Trimming shortened V by 6 bases and J by 3 bases, and 4 bases separated the two germline ends. The DNA of the CDR3 is TGTGCCAGCAGGTCAACAGATACGCAGTATTTT. It specifies CASRSTDTQYF.

This clone was counted a single time. In DNA form, the CDR3 reads TGCGCCAGCAGCGTATCCAGCCCCGATAGAAACACCATATATTTT. Protein: CASSVSSPDRNTIYF. The V call is TRBV5-1, the J call TRBJ1-3, with D unclear. V was shortened by 4 bases and J by 5 bases, with 16 bases between the two germline ends. CDR3 size: 15 residues. CDR1 SGHRS and CDR2 YFSETQ come from the germline V gene.

The chain combines TRBV19 with TRBJ2-5; D not resolved. Germline CDR1 LNHDA, CDR2 SQIVND (reference sequence). V was clipped by 4 bases and J by 5 bases, with 11 bases between them. The CDR3 consists of 13 residues. CDR3 loop: CASSKPGFETQYF. The CDR3 DNA reads TGTGCCAGTAGTAAACCAGGTTTCGAGACCCAGTACTTC.

The rearrangement uses TRBV18 and TRBJ1-2, with 8 bases that match TRBD1. The CDR3 totals 16 residues. Germline V gene data show CDR1 as KGHSH and CDR2 as LQKENI. V lost 0 bases, J lost 2 bases, and 5 bases stayed unmatched. The CDR3: CASSPPIGQGNYGYTF. DNA of the CDR3: TGTGCCAGCTCACCACCGATTGGACAGGGCAACTATGGCTACACCTTC.

This chain uses TRBV9 with TRBJ2-2; 10 nucleotides agree with TRBD2. CDR1 and CDR2 (germline): SGDLS, YYNGEE. V shed 0 bases, J shed 1 base, and the junction held 3 bases outside the gene matches. This CDR3 has 17 amino acids. The CDR3 here is CASSVERGGMNTGELFF. CDR3 coding DNA: TGTGCCAGCAGCGTAGAGCGGGGGGGAATGAACACCGGGGAGCTGTTTTTT.

The V gene is TRBV18, the J gene TRBJ2-7; D not resolved. The CDR3 spans 13 residues. Trimming stripped 6 bases from V and 0 bases from J, with 9 bases between. The germline gives CDR1 KGHSH, CDR2 LQKENI. CDR3 amino acids: CASSPFSSYEQYF. CDR3 DNA: TGTGCCAGCTCCCCATTTTCCTCCTACGAGCAGTACTTC.

To note about this clone: The same CDR3 also results from other DNA sequences found in this sample. The chain couples TRBV12-3 or TRBV12-4 to TRBJ2-5; possibly TRBD2 for D (5 bases). The CDR3 totals 12 residues. Trimming shortened V by 3 bases and J by 5 bases, and 7 bases separated the two germline ends. Here the CDR3 reads CASSFRGETQYF. CDR3 nucleotide sequence: TGTGCCAGCAGTTTCCGAGGGGAGACCCAGTACTTC.

The J gene is TRBJ1-1, the V gene TRBV18; D perhaps matches TRBD1 (6 bases). CDR3 length equals 15 residues. Germline loops: CDR1 KGHSH, CDR2 LQKENI. V dropped 2 bases and J dropped 1 base, with 11 bases sitting between them. The CDR3 sequence is CASSPSGAGNTEAFF. Here the CDR3 DNA reads TGTGCCAGCTCACCATCGGGGGCCGGGAACACTGAAGCTTTCTTT.

This clone was found once. This chain joins TRBV5-6 and TRBJ2-3; D is ambiguous. Germline V gene data show CDR1 as SGHDT and CDR2 as YYEEEE. Trimming pared 2 bases from V and 3 bases from J, leaving 10 bases between. The CDR3 is made up of 14 amino acids. The CDR3, as DNA: TGTGCCAGCAGCTTAAGGTTGGGAACAGATACGCAGTATTTT. As protein: CASSLRLGTDTQYF.

V gene TRBV7-2 combines with J gene TRBJ2-7; 11 bases agree with TRBD2. Germline loops: CDR1 SGHTA, CDR2 FQGNSA. CDR3 length equals 15 residues. Trimming removed 1 base from V and 4 bases from J; junction bases left unmatched: 3. CDR3 sequence: CASSLGSGGVYEQYF. In DNA form, the CDR3 reads TGTGCCAGCAGCTTAGGTAGCGGGGGGGTATACGAGCAGTACTTC.

The chain has TRBV6-6 and TRBJ1-2, with 9 bases matching TRBD1. The CDR3 is 13 amino acids. The ends lost 5 bases at V and 5 bases at J; junction bases unmatched: 3. The V gene's germline CDR1 is MNHNY and CDR2 SVGAGI (reference sequence). CDR3 nucleotide sequence: TGTGCCAGCAGTACAGGACAGGGGTATGGCTACACCTTC. Translation: CASSTGQGYGYTF.

This rearrangement joins TRBV19 to TRBJ2-3, with D possibly TRBD1 on 6 matching bases. V was trimmed by 5 bases and J by 0 bases, leaving 18 bases between them. This CDR3 has 17 residues. The germline V gene encodes CDR1 LNHDA and CDR2 SQIVND (reference sequence). This chain's CDR3 is CASSYSLRTASTDTQYF. CDR3 DNA sequence: TGTGCCAGTAGTTACTCACTAAGGACAGCTAGCACAGATACGCAGTATTTT.

The gene calls are TRBV19 and TRBJ1-5, with D perhaps TRBD1 (5 bases). Germline V gene lookup returns CDR1 LNHDA and CDR2 SQIVND (reference sequence). The V end was cut by 3 bases, the J end by 0 bases, with 12 bases between. This CDR3 has 16 residues. For the CDR3, the DNA is TGTGCCAGTAGTATGAGGGGAGATTATAGCAATCAGCCCCAGCATTTT. Translated: CASSMRGDYSNQPQHF.

The CDR3 region is CASSQGTSSGYTF. The CDR3 nucleotides read TGTGCCAGCAGCCAGGGTACTTCATCCGGCTACACCTTC. The rearrangement links TRBV6-5 to TRBJ1-2; D might be TRBD1 (5 bases). This CDR3 has 13 amino acids. V was trimmed by 6 bases and J by 8 bases, leaving 16 bases between them. Germline CDR1 reads MNHEY; CDR2 reads SVGAGI.

The chain combines TRBV6-6 with TRBJ2-1, with a weak D call TRBD2 (7 bases). V lost 2 bases to trimming and J lost 7 bases, with 12 bases between them. This CDR3 spans 14 amino acids. The germline V gene has CDR1 MNHNY and CDR2 SVGAGI (reference sequence). The DNA of the CDR3 is TGTGCCAGCAGTTACGAGGGGGGGGTAAATGAGCAGTTCTTC. It codes for CASSYEGGVNEQFF.